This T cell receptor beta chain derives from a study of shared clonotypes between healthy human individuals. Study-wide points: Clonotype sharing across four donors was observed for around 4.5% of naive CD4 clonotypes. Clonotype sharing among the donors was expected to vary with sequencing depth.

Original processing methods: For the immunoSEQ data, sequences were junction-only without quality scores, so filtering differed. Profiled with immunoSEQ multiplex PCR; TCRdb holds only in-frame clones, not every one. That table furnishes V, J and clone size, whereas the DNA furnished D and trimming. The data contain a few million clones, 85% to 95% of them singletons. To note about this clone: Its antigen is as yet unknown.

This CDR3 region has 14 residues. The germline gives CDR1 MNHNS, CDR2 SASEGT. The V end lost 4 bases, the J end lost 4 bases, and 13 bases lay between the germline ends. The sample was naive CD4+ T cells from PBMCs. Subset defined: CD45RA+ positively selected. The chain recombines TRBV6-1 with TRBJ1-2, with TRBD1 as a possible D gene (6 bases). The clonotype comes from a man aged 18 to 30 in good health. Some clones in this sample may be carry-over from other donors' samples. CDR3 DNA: TGTGCCAGCAGTGGCAGGGGTTTGGGCTATGGCTACACCTTC. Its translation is CASSGRGLGYGYTF.